These T cell receptor beta chains were read from a single sample in a study of T cell responses to AZD1222 COVID-19 vaccine. Some clones are missing from TCRdb's copy, which holds only in-frame ones; the method was immunoSEQ multiplex PCR. The data contain some 140,000 clones, 92% of them singletons. Source: peripheral blood, taken on day 0 of AZD1222 vaccination. These receptors came from an adult in good health. CDR3s include the opening cysteine and the closing phenylalanine or tryptophan. D genes are given only for firm matches. Clone size is not always given. Where it is, it says once, few, many or a class for expanded clones.

J gene: TRBJ1-2
D gene: -
clone size: once
V gene: TRBV6-5
CDR3 protein: CASSYSAGLSYGYTF
CDR3 DNA: TGTGCCAGCAGTTACTCGGCAGGCCTTAGCTATGGCTACACCTTC

J gene: TRBJ2-5
D gene: -
clone size: -
V gene: TRBV20-1
CDR3 protein: CSASSGETQYF
CDR3 DNA: TGCAGTGCTAGCTCCGGCGAGACCCAGTACTTC

J gene: TRBJ2-1
D gene: TRBD1
clone size: -
V gene: TRBV27
CDR3 protein: CASSLPGQELYNEQFF
CDR3 DNA: TGTGCCAGCAGTTTACCCGGACAGGAGCTATACAATGAGCAGTTCTTC

J gene: TRBJ2-2
D gene: -
clone size: -
V gene: TRBV4-2
CDR3 protein: CASSQDRLAGVPNTGELFF
CDR3 DNA: TGTGCCAGCAGCCAAGATCGTCTTGCGGGCGTTCCTAACACCGGGGAGCTGTTTTTT

J gene: TRBJ2-5
D gene: TRBD2
clone size: -
V gene: TRBV19
CDR3 protein: CASSQLAGGPETQYF
CDR3 DNA: TGTGCCAGTAGTCAGCTAGCGGGAGGGCCGGAGACCCAGTACTTC

J gene: TRBJ1-5
D gene: -
clone size: -
V gene: TRBV7-2
CDR3 protein: CASSPQRSNQPQHF
CDR3 DNA: TGTGCCAGCAGCCCCCAGAGGAGCAATCAGCCCCAGCATTTT

J gene: TRBJ2-3
D gene: TRBD2
clone size: -
V gene: TRBV28
CDR3 protein: CASSPLRLREGPDTQYF
CDR3 DNA: TGTGCCAGCAGTCCCCTCCGGTTGCGGGAGGGTCCAGATACGCAGTATTTT

J gene: TRBJ1-1
D gene: -
clone size: -
V gene: TRBV10-3
CDR3 protein: CAISDQTDLNTEAFF
CDR3 DNA: TGTGCCATCAGTGATCAGACGGACTTGAACACTGAAGCTTTCTTT

J gene: TRBJ2-1
D gene: -
clone size: -
V gene: TRBV19
CDR3 protein: CASKSRGPIVNEQFF
CDR3 DNA: TGTGCCAGTAAGTCTCGGGGGCCGATAGTGAATGAGCAGTTCTTC

J gene: TRBJ1-4
D gene: -
clone size: -
V gene: TRBV5-1
CDR3 protein: CASSLGGQTTTNEKLFF
CDR3 DNA: TGCGCCAGCAGCTTGGGAGGACAGACGACAACTAATGAAAAACTGTTTTTT

J gene: TRBJ2-7
D gene: TRBD2
clone size: -
V gene: TRBV28
CDR3 protein: CASGNPRGGRAYEQYF
CDR3 DNA: TGTGCCAGCGGCAACCCTCGGGGCGGGAGGGCCTACGAGCAGTACTTC

J gene: TRBJ2-2
D gene: -
clone size: -
V gene: TRBV30
CDR3 protein: CAWSGSNTGELFF
CDR3 DNA: TGTGCCTGGTCGGGGTCGAACACCGGGGAGCTGTTTTTT

J gene: TRBJ2-1
D gene: TRBD2
clone size: -
V gene: TRBV9
CDR3 protein: CASSISGSSYNEQFF
CDR3 DNA: TGTGCCAGCAGCATTAGCGGGAGCTCCTACAATGAGCAGTTCTTC

J gene: TRBJ1-3
D gene: -
clone size: -
V gene: TRBV12-3/TRBV12-4
CDR3 protein: CASSSVTNTIYF
CDR3 DNA: TGTGCCAGCAGTTCCGTGACGAACACCATATATTTT

J gene: TRBJ2-3
D gene: TRBD2
clone size: -
V gene: TRBV4-1
CDR3 protein: CASSQLSGGSTDTQYF
CDR3 DNA: TGCGCCAGCAGCCAACTTAGCGGGGGTAGCACAGATACGCAGTATTTT